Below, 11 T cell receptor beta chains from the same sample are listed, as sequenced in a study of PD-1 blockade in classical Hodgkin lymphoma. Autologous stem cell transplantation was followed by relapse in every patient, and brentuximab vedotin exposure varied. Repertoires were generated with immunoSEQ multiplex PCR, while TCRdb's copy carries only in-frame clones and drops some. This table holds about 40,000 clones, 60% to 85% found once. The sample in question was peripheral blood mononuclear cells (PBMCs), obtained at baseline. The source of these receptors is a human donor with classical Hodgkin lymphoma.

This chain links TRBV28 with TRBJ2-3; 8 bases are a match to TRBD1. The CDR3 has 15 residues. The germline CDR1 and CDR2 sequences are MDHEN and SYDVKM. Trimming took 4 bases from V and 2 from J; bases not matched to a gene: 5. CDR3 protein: CASSSTGGFTDTQYF. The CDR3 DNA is TGTGCCAGCAGTTCTACAGGGGGGTTCACAGATACGCAGTATTTT. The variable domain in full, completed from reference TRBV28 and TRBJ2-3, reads DVKVTQSSRYLVKRTGEKVFLECVQDMDHENMFWYRQDPGLGLRLIYFSYDVKMKEKGDIPEGYSVSREKKERFSLILESASTNQTSMYLCASSSTGGFTDTQYFGPGTRLTVL.

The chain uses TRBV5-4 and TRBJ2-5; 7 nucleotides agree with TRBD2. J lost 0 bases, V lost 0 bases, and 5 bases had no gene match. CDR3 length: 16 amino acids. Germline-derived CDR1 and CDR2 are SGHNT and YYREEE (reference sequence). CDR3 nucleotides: TGTGCCAGCAGCTTGGGGGGGGGTCCCTACCAAGAGACCCAGTACTTC. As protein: CASSLGGGPYQETQYF.

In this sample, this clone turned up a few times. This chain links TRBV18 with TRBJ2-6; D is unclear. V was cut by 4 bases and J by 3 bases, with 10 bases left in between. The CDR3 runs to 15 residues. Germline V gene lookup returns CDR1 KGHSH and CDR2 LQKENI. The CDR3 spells CASSLYRDGANVLTF. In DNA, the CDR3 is TGTGCCAGCTCACTCTACCGAGATGGGGCCAACGTCCTGACTTTC.

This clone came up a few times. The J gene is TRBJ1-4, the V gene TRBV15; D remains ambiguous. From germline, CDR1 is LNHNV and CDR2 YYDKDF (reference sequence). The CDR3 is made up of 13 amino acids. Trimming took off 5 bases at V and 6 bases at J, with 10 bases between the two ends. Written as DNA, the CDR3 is TGTGCCACCAGCCGCCGGGTGGATGAAAAACTGTTTTTT. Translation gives CATSRRVDEKLFF.

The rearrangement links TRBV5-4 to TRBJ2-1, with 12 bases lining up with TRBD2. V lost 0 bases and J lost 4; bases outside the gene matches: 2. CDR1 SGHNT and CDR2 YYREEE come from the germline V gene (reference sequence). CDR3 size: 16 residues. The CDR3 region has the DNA TGTGCCAGCAGCTTGGCGGGACTAGCGGGTTACAATGAGCAGTTCTTC. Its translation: CASSLAGLAGYNEQFF.

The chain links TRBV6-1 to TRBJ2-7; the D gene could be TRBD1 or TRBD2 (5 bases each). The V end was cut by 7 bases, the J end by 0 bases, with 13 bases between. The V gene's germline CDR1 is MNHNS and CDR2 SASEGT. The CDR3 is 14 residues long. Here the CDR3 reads CASTSGGTSYEQYF. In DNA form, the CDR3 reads TGTGCCAGCACAAGCGGTGGGACCTCCTACGAGCAGTACTTC.

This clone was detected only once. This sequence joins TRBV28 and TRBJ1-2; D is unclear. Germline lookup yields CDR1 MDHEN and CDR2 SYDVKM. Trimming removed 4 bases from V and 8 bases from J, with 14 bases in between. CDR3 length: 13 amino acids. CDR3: CASSSLAGEGYTF. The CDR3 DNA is TGTGCCAGCAGTTCCCTAGCTGGAGAAGGCTACACCTTC.

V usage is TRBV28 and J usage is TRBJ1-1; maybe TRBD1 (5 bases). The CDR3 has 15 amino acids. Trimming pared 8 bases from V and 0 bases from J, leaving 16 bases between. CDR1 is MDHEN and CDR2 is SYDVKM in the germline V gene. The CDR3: CASDSWSDLNTEAFF. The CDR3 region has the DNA TGTGCCAGCGACAGCTGGAGTGACCTGAACACTGAAGCTTTCTTT.

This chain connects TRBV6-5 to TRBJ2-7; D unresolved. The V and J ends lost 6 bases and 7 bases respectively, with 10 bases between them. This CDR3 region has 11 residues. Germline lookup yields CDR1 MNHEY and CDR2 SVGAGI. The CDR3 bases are TGTGCCAGCAGCCCCACGGTTGAGCAGTACTTC. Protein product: CASSPTVEQYF.

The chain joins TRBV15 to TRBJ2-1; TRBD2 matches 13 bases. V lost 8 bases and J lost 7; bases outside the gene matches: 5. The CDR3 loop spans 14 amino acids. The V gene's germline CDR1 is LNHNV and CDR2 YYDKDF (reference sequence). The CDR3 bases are TGTGCCACCTCCGGACTAGCGGGAGTGAATGAGCAGTTCTTC. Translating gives CATSGLAGVNEQFF.

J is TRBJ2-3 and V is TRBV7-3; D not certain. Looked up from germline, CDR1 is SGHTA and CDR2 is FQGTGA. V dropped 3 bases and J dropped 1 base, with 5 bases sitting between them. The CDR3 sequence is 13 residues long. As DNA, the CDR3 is TGTGCCAGCAGCTTCTCAGGCACAGATACGCAGTATTTT. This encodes CASSFSGTDTQYF.